Below are 24 T cell receptor beta chains sequenced from a single sample in a study of shared clonotypes between healthy human individuals. The naive CD8 subset, CD45RO-negative cells positively selected for CCR7, excluded terminally differentiated effector memory CD45RA+ cells. Measured with immunoSEQ multiplex PCR; TCRdb has only the in-frame clones, and not every one. Of hundreds of thousands of clones listed, around 96% are singletons. Sample: naive CD8+ T cells sorted from blood. The receptors were gathered from a woman in her thirties in good health.

This chain uses TRBV5-4 with TRBJ1-1; 8 nucleotides match TRBD1. This CDR3 has 15 residues. J lost 1 base, V lost 3 bases, and 5 bases had no gene match. Germline-derived CDR1 and CDR2 are SGHNT and YYREEE (reference sequence). CDR3 in amino acids: CASSSDRVKNTEAFF. Written as DNA, the CDR3 is TGTGCCAGCAGCTCGGACAGGGTTAAGAACACTGAAGCTTTCTTT. Full variable domain (outside the CDR3, taken from reference TRBV5-4 and TRBJ1-1): ETGVTQSPTHLIKTRGQQVTLRCSSQSGHNTVSWYQQALGQGPQFIFQYYREEENGRGNFPPRFSGLQFPNYSSELNVNALELDDSALYLCASSSDRVKNTEAFFGQGTRLTVV.

The rearrangement uses TRBV19 and TRBJ2-7; the match to TRBD1 covers 9 bases. The germline CDR1 and CDR2 sequences are LNHDA and SQIVND (reference sequence). The trim removed 9 bases at V and 5 bases at J, leaving 8 bases unmatched. This CDR3 is 13 amino acids long. The DNA for the CDR3 is TGTGCCAGCAGCCGGGACAGGGAAGACGAGCAGTACTTC. Protein sequence: CASSRDREDEQYF.

The rearrangement links TRBV2 to TRBJ2-5, with 8 bases that match TRBD2. V lost 9 bases to trimming and J lost 5 bases; unmatched junction nucleotides: 14. CDR3 length: 15 residues. Germline V gives CDR1 SNHLY, CDR2 FYNNEI. The CDR3 loop is CASLHAGGGRETQYF. The CDR3, as DNA: TGTGCCAGTCTCCACGCCGGGGGGGGCAGGGAGACCCAGTACTTC.

CDR3 region: CASSVGLGGSYEQYF. Here the CDR3 DNA reads TGTGCCAGCAGTGTAGGGCTAGGAGGCTCCTACGAGCAGTACTTC. This sequence joins TRBV2 and TRBJ2-7; weak D call: TRBD2 (5 bases). CDR1 and CDR2 from the germline V gene are SNHLY and FYNNEI. V gave up 4 bases and J gave up 0 bases, with 13 bases separating them. The CDR3 length is 15 residues.

The chain employs TRBV6-5 and TRBJ2-7; maybe TRBD2 (6 bases). Trimming removed 2 bases from V and 4 bases from J, with 9 bases in between. The length of the CDR3 is 13 residues. Germline CDR1 and CDR2: MNHEY and SVGAGI. DNA of the CDR3: TGTGCCAGCAGTTACGCAGGGAGGTACGAGCAGTACTTC. This gives the protein CASSYAGRYEQYF.

In its sample, this clone was seen once. This rearrangement joins TRBV9 to TRBJ2-1; TRBD2 matches at 8 bases. V gave up 6 bases and J gave up 8 bases; unmatched junction bases: 7. CDR3 length: 13 amino acids. Germline V gene lookup returns CDR1 SGDLS and CDR2 YYNGEE. The CDR3 DNA follows: TGTGCCAGCAAAATGAGCGGGAGCCATGAGCAGTTCTTC. It specifies CASKMSGSHEQFF. The full variable domain, completed using reference TRBV9 and TRBJ2-1, is DSGVTQTPKHLITATGQRVTLRCSPRSGDLSVYWYQQSLDQGLQFLIQYYNGEERAKGNILERFSAQQFPDLHSELNLSSLELGDSALYFCASKMSGSHEQFFGPGTRLTVL.

The CDR3 protein is CASSPKGAVDTEAFF. The CDR3 coding sequence is TGTGCCAGCAGTCCCAAGGGGGCGGTGGACACTGAAGCTTTCTTT. The chain carries TRBV6-5 and TRBJ1-1, with TRBD1 matching 7 bases. Germline V gene data show CDR1 as MNHEY and CDR2 as SVGAGI. The V gene end was trimmed by 5 bases and the J gene end by 3 bases; junction bases not matched to a gene: 9. The CDR3 sequence is 15 residues long.

The chain has TRBV6-6 and TRBJ2-2; 8 nucleotides line up with TRBD2. J was trimmed by 5 bases and V by 1 base; bases with no gene match: 6. There are 16 residues in the CDR3. Germline V lookup: CDR1 MNHNY, CDR2 SVGAGI (reference sequence). CDR3 sequence reads: CASSYWPGGKTGELFF. As DNA, the CDR3 is TGTGCCAGCAGTTACTGGCCGGGAGGGAAAACCGGGGAGCTGTTTTTT.

This clone was counted once. The genes are TRBV18 and TRBJ2-6, with D hard to call. The V end was cut by 3 bases, the J end by 0 bases, with 9 bases between. The CDR3 has 16 residues. Germline-derived CDR1 and CDR2 are KGHSH and LQKENI. The DNA of the CDR3 is TGTGCCAGCTCACCTTACATGAACTCTGGGGCCAACGTCCTGACTTTC. Amino acids: CASSPYMNSGANVLTF.

This clone appeared once. The chain is built from TRBV2 and TRBJ2-3, with no clear D. This CDR3 is 12 amino acids long. The germline V and J ends were trimmed by 5 bases and 3 bases, with 6 bases remaining between them. The germline V gene encodes CDR1 SNHLY and CDR2 FYNNEI. The CDR3 bases are TGTGCCAGCAGTTTCGGAACAGATACGCAGTATTTT. It translates to CASSFGTDTQYF.

The CDR3: CASSPPLDSNQPQHF. As DNA, the CDR3 is TGTGCCAGCAGCCCCCCGCTGGATAGCAATCAGCCCCAGCATTTT. The V call is TRBV7-8, the J call TRBJ1-5; D call uncertain. CDR3 size: 15 residues. The germline V gene encodes CDR1 SGHVS and CDR2 FQNEAQ. V dropped 5 bases and J dropped 0 bases, with 11 bases sitting between them.

The chain carries TRBV28 and TRBJ1-4; D possibly corresponds to TRBD1 (6 bases). There are 12 residues in the CDR3. Germline CDR1 and CDR2: MDHEN and SYDVKM. V was clipped by 3 bases and J by 9 bases, with 8 bases between them. The CDR3 DNA sequence: TGTGCCAGCAGTTTGAGGGACAAAAAACTGTTTTTT. This encodes CASSLRDKKLFF. Filled out from reference TRBV28 and TRBJ1-4, the complete variable domain reads DVKVTQSSRYLVKRTGEKVFLECVQDMDHENMFWYRQDPGLGLRLIYFSYDVKMKEKGDIPEGYSVSREKKERFSLILESASTNQTSMYLCASSLRDKKLFFGSGTQLSVL.

The chain has TRBV28 and TRBJ2-3; TRBD2 might be the D (6 bases). Deletions cut 6 bases from V and 2 bases from J, with 9 bases between. Germline V lookup: CDR1 MDHEN, CDR2 SYDVKM. The CDR3 is 13 amino acids. The CDR3 DNA reads TGTGCCAGCAGGTCTAGCGTCACAGATACGCAGTATTTT. Translated: CASRSSVTDTQYF.

To note about this clone: Other nucleotide sequences from this sample produce the same CDR3. The chain carries TRBV7-9 and TRBJ2-7, with TRBD1 matching 9 bases. Germline V gene sequence: CDR1 SEHNR, CDR2 FQNEAQ (reference sequence). This CDR3 comprises 14 residues. Germline trimming cut 1 base from V and 2 bases from J; bases unmatched to any gene: 0. CDR3 coding DNA: TGTGCCAGCAGCTTAGGGACAGGGGCCTACGAGCAGTACTTC. Translating gives CASSLGTGAYEQYF.

The chain couples TRBV5-1 to TRBJ1-5; D is ambiguous. The CDR3 sequence is 16 residues long. With 1 base removed from V and 6 bases from J, the gap between germline ends came to 17 bases. The germline V gene encodes CDR1 SGHRS and CDR2 YFSETQ. The CDR3 protein is CASSLSADAGIQPQHF. The CDR3 bases are TGCGCCAGCAGCTTGTCGGCGGATGCGGGCATTCAGCCCCAGCATTTT.

The chain carries TRBV5-8 and TRBJ2-7; 8 bases are shared with TRBD2. This CDR3 has 13 residues. V was clipped by 1 base and J by 5 bases; unmatched bases: 2. Germline CDR1 is SGHTS and CDR2 is YDEGEE. The CDR3 sequence is CASSLPGGDEQYF. The CDR3 region has the DNA TGTGCCAGCAGCTTGCCGGGAGGGGACGAGCAGTACTTC.

The V and J genes are TRBV4-1 and TRBJ1-1; 7 positions agree with TRBD1. The CDR3 totals 15 residues. Germline trimming cut 3 bases from V and 6 bases from J; bases unmatched to any gene: 10. Germline lookup yields CDR1 MGHRA and CDR2 YSYEKL. The CDR3 DNA reads as TGCGCCAGCAGCCAGACGACAGGGCGTCCCGCTGAAGCTTTCTTT. Encoded protein: CASSQTTGRPAEAFF.

This clone turned up a few times. This CDR3 is also generated by other DNA sequences in the sample. The genes are TRBV27 and TRBJ1-5; weak D call: TRBD1 (5 bases). V lost 6 bases and J lost 4, with 13 bases in between. The V gene's germline CDR1 is MNHEY and CDR2 SMNVEV (reference sequence). The CDR3 length is 14 residues. Written as DNA, the CDR3 is TGTGCCAGCAGCGTCCTGGGGGGAAATCAGCCCCAGCATTTT. Protein: CASSVLGGNQPQHF.

This chain connects TRBV4-2 to TRBJ2-3; either TRBD1 or TRBD2 may supply D (6 bases each). This CDR3 comprises 17 residues. Germline V lookup: CDR1 LGHNA, CDR2 YNFKEQ. With 4 bases removed from V and 1 base from J, the gap between germline ends came to 18 bases. CDR3 bases: TGTGCCAGCAGCCTCGAGGGGGGAACCCTTGGCACAGATACGCAGTATTTT. This codes for CASSLEGGTLGTDTQYF.

The V gene is TRBV9, the J gene TRBJ2-7; TRBD2 agrees at 10 bases. Losses at the gene ends were 2 bases for V and 2 bases for J; bases not matched to a gene: 7. The CDR3 sequence is 16 residues long. From germline, CDR1 is SGDLS and CDR2 YYNGEE. The CDR3 spells CASSVGGAGGTYEQYF. The CDR3 DNA is TGTGCCAGCAGCGTGGGAGGAGCGGGAGGGACCTACGAGCAGTACTTC.

The V and J genes are TRBV27 and TRBJ2-1; either TRBD1 or TRBD2 may fit D (5 bases each). The germline V gene has CDR1 MNHEY and CDR2 SMNVEV (reference sequence). The ends were cut back, 1 base at V and 7 bases at J, with 14 bases in the middle. This CDR3 region has 15 residues. The CDR3 sequence is CASSLYQGRGNEQFF. The CDR3 DNA reads TGTGCCAGCAGTTTATACCAGGGACGCGGGAATGAGCAGTTCTTC.

J is TRBJ1-4 and V is TRBV6-5; the D is unclear. The germline V gene has CDR1 MNHEY and CDR2 SVGAGI. This CDR3 comprises 13 residues. V gave up 7 bases and J gave up 11 bases, with 17 bases separating them. CDR3: CASKSSRKGKLFF. In DNA, the CDR3 is TGTGCCAGCAAATCATCGCGGAAGGGTAAACTGTTTTTT.

The J gene is TRBJ1-1, the V gene TRBV29-1; TRBD1 is a possible D gene (5 bases). Germline CDR1 is SQVTM and CDR2 is ANQGSEA. Trimming left V 7 bases short and J 1 base short, with 10 bases between. CDR3 size: 12 residues. The CDR3 region has the DNA TGCAGCGCCACGACAGAGAACACTGAAGCTTTCTTT. It is translated as CSATTENTEAFF. Full variable domain (rest looked up from reference TRBV29-1 and TRBJ1-1): SAVISQKPSRDICQRGTSLTIQCQVDSQVTMMFWYRQQPGQSLTLIATANQGSEATYESGFVIDKFPISRPNLTFSTLTVSNMSPEDSSIYLCSATTENTEAFFGQGTRLTVV.

CDR3 amino acids: CASSLSHFSEAFF. The DNA of the CDR3 is TGTGCCAGCAGTTTATCACATTTCTCTGAAGCTTTCTTT. V gene TRBV27 combines with J gene TRBJ1-1; D not resolved. The CDR3 length is 13 residues. The germline CDR1 and CDR2 sequences are MNHEY and SMNVEV (reference sequence). The V end was cut by 0 bases, the J end by 6 bases, with 8 bases between.